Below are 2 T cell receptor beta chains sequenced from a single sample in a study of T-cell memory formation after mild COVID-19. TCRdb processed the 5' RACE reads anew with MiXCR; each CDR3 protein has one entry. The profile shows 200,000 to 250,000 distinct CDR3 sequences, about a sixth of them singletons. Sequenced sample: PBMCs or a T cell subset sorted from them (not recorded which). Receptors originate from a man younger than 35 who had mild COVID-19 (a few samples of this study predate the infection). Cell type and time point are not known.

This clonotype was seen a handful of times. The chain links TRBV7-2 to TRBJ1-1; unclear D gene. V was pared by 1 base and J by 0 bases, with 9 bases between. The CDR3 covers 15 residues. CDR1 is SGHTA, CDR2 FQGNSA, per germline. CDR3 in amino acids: CASSLVRHLNTEAFF. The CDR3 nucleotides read TGTGCCAGCAGCTTAGTAAGACACCTGAACACTGAAGCTTTCTTT.

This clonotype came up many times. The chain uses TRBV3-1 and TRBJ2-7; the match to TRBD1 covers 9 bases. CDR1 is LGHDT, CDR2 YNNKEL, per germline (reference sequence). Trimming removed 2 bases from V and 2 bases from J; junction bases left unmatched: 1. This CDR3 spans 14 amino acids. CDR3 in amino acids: CASSQTGGAYEQYF. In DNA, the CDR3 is TGTGCCAGCAGCCAAACAGGGGGCGCCTACGAGCAGTACTTC.